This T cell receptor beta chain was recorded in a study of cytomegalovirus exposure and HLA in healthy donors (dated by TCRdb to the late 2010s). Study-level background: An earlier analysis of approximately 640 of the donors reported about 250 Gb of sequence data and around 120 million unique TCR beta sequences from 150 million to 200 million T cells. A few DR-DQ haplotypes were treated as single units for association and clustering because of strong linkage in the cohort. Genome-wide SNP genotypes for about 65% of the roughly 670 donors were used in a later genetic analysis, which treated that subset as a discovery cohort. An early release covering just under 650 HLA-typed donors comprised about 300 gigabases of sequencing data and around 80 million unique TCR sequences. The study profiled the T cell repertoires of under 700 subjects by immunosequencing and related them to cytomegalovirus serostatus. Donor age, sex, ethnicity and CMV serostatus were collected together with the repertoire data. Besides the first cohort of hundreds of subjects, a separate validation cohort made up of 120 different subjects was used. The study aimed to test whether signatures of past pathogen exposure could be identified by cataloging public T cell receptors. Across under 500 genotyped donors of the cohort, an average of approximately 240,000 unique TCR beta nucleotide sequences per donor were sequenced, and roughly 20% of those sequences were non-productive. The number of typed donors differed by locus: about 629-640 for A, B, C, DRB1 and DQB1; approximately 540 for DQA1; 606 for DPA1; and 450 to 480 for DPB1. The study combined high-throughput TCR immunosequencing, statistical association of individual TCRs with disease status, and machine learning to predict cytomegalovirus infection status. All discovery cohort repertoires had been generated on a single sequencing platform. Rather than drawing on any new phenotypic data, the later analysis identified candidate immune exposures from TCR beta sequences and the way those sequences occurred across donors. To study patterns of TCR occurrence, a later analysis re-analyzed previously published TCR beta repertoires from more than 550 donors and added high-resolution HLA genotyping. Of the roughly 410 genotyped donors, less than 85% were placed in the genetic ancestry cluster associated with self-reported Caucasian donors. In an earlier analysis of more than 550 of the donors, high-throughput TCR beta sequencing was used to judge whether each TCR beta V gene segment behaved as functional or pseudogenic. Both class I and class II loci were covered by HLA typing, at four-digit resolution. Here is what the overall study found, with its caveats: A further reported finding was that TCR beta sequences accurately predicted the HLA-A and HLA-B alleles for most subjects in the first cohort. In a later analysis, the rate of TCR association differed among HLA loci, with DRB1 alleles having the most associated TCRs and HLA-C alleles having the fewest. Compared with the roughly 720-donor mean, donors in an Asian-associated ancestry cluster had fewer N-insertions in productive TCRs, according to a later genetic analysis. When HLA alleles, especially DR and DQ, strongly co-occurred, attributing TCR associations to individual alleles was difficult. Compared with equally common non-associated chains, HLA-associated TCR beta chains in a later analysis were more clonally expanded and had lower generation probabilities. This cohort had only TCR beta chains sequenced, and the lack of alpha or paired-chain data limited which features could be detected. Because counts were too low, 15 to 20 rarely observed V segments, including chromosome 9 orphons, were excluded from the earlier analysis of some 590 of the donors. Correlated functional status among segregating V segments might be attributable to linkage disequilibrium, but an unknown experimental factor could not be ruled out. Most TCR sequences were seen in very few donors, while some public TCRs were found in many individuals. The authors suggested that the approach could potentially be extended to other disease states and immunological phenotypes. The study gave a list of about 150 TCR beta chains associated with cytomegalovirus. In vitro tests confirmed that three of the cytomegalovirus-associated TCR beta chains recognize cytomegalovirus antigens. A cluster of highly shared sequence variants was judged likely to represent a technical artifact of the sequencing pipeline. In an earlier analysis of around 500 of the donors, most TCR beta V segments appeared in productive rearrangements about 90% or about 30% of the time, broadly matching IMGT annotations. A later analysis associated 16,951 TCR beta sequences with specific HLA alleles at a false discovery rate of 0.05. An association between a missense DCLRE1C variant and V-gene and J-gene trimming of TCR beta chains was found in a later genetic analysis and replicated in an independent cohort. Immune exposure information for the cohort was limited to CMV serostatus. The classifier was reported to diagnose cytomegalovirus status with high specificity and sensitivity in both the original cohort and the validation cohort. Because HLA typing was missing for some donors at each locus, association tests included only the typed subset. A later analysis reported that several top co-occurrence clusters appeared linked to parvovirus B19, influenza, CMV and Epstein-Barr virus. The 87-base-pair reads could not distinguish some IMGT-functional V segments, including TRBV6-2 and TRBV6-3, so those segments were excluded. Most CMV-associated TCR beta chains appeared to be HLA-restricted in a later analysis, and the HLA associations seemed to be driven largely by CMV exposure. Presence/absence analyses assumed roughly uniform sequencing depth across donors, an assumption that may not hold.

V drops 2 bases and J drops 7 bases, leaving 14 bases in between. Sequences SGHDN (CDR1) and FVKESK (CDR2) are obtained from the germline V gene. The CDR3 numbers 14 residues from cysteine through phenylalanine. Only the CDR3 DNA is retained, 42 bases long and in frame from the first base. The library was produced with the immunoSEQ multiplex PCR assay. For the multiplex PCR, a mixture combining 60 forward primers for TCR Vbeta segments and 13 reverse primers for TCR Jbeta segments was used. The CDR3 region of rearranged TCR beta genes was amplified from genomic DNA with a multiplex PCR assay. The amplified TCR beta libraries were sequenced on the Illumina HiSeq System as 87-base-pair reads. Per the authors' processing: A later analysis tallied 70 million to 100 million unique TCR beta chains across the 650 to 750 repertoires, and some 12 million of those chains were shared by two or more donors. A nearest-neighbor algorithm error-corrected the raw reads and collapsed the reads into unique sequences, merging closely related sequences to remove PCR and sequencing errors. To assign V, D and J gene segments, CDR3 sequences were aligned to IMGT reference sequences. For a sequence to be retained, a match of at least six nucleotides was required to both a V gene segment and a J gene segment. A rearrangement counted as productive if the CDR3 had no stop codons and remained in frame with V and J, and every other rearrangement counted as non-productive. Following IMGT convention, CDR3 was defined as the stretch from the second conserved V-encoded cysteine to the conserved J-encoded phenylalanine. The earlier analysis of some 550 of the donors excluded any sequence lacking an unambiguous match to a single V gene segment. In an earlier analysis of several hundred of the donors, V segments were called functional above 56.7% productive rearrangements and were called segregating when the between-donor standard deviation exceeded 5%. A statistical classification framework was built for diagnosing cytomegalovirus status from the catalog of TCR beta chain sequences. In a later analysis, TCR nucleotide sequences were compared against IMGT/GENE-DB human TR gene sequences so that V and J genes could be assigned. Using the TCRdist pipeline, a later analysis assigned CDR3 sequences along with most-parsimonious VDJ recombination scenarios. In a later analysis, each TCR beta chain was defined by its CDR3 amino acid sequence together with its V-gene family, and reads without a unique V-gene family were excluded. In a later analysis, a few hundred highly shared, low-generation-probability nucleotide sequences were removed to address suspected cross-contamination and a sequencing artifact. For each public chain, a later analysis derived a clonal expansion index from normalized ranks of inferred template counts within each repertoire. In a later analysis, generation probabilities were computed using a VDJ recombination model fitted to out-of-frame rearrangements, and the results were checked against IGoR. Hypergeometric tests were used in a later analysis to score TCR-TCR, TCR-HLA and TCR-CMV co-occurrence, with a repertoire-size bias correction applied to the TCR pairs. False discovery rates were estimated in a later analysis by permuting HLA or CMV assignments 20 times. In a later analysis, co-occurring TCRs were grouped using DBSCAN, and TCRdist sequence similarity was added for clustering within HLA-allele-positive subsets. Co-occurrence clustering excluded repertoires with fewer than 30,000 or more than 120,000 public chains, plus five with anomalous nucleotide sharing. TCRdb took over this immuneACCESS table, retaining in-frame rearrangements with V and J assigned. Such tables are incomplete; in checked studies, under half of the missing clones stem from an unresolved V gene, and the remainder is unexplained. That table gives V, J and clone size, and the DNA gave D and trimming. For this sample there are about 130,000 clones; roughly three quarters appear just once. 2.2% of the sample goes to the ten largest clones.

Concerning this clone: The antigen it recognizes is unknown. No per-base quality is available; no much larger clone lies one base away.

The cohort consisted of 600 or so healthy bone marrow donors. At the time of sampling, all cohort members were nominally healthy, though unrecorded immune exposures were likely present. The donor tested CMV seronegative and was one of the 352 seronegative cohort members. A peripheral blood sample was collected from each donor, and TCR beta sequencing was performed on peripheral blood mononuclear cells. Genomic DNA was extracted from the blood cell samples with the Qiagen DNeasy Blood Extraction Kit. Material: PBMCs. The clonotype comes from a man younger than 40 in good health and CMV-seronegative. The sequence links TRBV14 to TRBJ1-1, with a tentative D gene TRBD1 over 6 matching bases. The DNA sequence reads TGTGCCAGCAGCCAACAAACAGGGTCAAGTGAAGCTTTCTTT. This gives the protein CASSQQTGSSEAFF.